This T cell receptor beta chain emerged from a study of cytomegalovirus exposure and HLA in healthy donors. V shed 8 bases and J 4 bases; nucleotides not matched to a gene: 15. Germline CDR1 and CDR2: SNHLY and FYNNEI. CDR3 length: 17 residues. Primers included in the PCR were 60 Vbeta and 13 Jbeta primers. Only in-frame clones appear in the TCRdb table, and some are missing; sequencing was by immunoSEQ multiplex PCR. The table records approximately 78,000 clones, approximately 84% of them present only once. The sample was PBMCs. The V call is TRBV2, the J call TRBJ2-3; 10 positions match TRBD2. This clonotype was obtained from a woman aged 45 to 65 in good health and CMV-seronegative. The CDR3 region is CASQPESLAGEADTQYF. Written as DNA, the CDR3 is TGTGCCAGCCAACCCGAGTCCCTAGCGGGGGAGGCAGATACGCAGTATTTT.